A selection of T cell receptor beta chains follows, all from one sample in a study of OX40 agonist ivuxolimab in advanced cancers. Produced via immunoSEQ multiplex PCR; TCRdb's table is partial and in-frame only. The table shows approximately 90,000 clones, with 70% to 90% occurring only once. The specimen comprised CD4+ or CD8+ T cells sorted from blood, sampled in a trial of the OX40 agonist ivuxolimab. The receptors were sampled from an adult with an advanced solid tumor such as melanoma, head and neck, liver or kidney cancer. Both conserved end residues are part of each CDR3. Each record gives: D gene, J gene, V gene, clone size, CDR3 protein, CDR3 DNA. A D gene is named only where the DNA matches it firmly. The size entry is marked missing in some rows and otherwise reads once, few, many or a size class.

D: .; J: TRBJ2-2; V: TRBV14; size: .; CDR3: CASSQRGGTGELFF; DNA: TGTGCCAGCAGCCAACGTGGAGGTACTGGGGAGCTGTTTTTT
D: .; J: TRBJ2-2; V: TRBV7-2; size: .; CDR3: CASRLTVGWELFF; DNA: TGTGCCAGCAGATTAACAGTAGGGTGGGAGCTGTTTTTT
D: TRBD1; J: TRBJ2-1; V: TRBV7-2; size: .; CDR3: CASSSRDRVDEQFF; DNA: TGTGCCAGCAGCTCTCGGGACAGGGTAGATGAGCAGTTCTTC
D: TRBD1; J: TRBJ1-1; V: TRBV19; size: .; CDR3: CASSIDGTGGTEAFF; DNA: TGTGCCAGTAGTATAGACGGGACAGGGGGTACTGAAGCTTTCTTT
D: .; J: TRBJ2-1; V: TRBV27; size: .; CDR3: CASTFSARGSSYNEQFF; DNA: TGTGCCAGCACCTTTTCGGCCCGGGGCAGCTCCTACAATGAGCAGTTCTTC
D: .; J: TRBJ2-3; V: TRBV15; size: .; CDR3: CATSRAETRSTDTQYF; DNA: TGTGCCACCAGCAGAGCGGAGACTAGGTCCACAGATACGCAGTATTTT
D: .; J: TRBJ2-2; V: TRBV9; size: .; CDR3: CASSVEVTGELFF; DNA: TGTGCCAGCAGCGTAGAGGTGACCGGGGAGCTGTTTTTT
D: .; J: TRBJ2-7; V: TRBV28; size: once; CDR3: CASSLNGHYEQYF; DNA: TGTGCCAGCAGTTTAAATGGGCACTACGAGCAGTACTTC
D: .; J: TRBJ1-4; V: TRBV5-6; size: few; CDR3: CASGGRGEKLFF; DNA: TGTGCCAGCGGCGGACGGGGAGAAAAACTGTTTTTT
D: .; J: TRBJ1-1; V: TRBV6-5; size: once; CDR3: CASSYSPGALTEAFF; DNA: TGTGCCAGCAGTTACTCCCCGGGGGCGCTTACTGAAGCTTTCTTT
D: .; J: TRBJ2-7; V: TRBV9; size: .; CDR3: CASSVEDGPYEQYF; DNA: TGTGCCAGCAGCGTAGAAGACGGACCCTACGAGCAGTACTTC
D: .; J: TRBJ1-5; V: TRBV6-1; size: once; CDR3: CASSELAGYSNQPQHF; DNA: TGTGCCAGCAGTGAACTGGCAGGTTATAGCAATCAGCCCCAGCATTTT
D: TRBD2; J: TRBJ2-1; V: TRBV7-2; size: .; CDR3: CASSLVARGSSYNEQFF; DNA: TGTGCCAGCAGCTTAGTAGCGCGGGGGAGCTCCTACAATGAGCAGTTCTTC
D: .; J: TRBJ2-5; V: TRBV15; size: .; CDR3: CATSRGLVQKQETQYF; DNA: TGTGCCACTAGCAGAGGATTGGTTCAGAAGCAAGAGACCCAGTACTTC
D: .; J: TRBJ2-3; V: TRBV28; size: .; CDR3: CASSSTPGGGPDTQYF; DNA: TGTGCCAGCAGTTCTACTCCCGGTGGTGGCCCAGATACGCAGTATTTT
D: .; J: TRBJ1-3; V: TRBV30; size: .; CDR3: CAWSTRGGGNTIYF; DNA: TGTGCCTGGAGTACCCGGGGGGGTGGAAACACCATATATTTT